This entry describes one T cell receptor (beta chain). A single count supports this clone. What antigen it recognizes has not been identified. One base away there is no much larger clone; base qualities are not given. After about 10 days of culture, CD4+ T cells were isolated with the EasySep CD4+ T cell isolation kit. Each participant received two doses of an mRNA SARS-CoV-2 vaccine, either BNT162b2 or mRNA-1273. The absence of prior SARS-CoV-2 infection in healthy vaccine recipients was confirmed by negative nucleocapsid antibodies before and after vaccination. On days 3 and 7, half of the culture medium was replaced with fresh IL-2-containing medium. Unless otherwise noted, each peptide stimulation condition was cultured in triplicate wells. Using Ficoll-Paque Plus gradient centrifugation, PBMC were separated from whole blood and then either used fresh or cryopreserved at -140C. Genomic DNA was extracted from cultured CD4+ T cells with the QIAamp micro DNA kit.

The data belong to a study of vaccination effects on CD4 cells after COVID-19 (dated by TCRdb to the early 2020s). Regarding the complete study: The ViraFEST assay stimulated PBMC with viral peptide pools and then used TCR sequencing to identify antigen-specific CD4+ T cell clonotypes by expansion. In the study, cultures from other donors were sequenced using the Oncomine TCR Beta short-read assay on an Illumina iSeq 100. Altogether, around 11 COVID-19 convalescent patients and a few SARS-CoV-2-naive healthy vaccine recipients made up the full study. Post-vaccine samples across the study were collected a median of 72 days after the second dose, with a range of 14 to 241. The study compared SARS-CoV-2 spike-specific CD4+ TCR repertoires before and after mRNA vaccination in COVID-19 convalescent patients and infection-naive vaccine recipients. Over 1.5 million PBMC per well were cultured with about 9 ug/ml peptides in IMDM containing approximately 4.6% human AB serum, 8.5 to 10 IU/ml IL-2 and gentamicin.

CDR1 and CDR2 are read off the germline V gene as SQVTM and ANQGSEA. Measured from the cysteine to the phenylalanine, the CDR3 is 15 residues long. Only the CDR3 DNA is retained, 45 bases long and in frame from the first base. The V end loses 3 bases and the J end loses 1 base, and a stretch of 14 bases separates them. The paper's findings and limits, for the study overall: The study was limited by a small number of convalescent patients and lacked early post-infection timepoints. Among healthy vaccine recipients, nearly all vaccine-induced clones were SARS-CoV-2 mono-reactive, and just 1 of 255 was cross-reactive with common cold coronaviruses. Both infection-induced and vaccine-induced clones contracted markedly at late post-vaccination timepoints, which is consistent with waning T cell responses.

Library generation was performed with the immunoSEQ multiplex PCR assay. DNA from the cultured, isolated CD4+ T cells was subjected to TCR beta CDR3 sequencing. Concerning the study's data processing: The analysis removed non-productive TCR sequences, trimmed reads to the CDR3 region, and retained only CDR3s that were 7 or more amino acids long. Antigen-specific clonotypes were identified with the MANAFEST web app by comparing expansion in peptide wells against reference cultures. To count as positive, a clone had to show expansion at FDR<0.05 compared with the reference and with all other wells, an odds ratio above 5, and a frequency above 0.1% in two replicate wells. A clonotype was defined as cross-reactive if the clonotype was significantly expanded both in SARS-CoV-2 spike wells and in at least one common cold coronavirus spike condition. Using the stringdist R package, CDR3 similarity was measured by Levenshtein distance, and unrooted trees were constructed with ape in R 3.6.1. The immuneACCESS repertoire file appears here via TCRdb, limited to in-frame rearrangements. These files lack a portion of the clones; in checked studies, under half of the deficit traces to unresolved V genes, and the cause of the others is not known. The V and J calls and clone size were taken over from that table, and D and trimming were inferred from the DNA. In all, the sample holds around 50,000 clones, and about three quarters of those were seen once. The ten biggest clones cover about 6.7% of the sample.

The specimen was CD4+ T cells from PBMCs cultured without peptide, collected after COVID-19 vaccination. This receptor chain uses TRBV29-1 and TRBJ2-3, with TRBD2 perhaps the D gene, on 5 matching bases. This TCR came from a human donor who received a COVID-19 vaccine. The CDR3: CSVDPTRVRTDTQYF. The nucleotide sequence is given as TGCAGCGTTGACCCTACTAGGGTGCGCACAGATACGCAGTATTTT.